The rows below give T cell receptor beta chains drawn from one sample of a study of blood T cells in healthy people across ages. MiXCR, run by TCRdb on the 5' RACE reads, gives a single entry per CDR3 protein. The sample contains roughly 930,000 distinct CDR3 sequences, about 48% of which appear only once. The specimen was blood. The receptors were sampled from a man aged 25 to 40 in good health. The CDR3 runs from the conserved cysteine through the conserved F or W. The D gene is left open where the match is weak. The size of a clone is reported for some rows only, either as once, few or many, or as a class for expanded clones.

TRBV20-1	once	-	TRBJ1-5	TGCAGTGCTAGAGGTCCGGGGGGTCAGCCCCAGCATTTT	CSARGPGGQPQHF
TRBV9	-	-	TRBJ2-3	TGTGCCAGCAGCCCCCAAGGACAGCATATCACAGATACGCAGTATTTT	CASSPQGQHITDTQYF
TRBV2	-	-	TRBJ2-5	TGTGCCAGCAGTGAAGGACAGAGAAAAGAGACCCAGTACTTC	CASSEGQRKETQYF
TRBV27	few	-	TRBJ2-1	TGTGCCAGCCTAGGGAGTTCTCGGGAGCAGTTCTTC	CASLGSSREQFF
TRBV7-2	few	TRBD1	TRBJ2-1	TGTGCCAGCAGCCGCTCCCCCGGGACAGGGGGTAATGAGCAGTTCTTC	CASSRSPGTGGNEQFF
TRBV9	-	-	TRBJ2-7	TGTGCCAGCAGCGGGACAGCGGACCCCCTTCCCTACGAGCAGTACTTC	CASSGTADPLPYEQYF
TRBV27	-	TRBD2	TRBJ2-1	TGTGCCAGCCACCTAGCGGGGGGGTACAATGAGCAGTTCTTC	CASHLAGGYNEQFF
TRBV6-6	few	TRBD1	TRBJ1-2	TGTGCCAGCAGGGAGGCGGGACAGACCTATGGCTACACCTTC	CASREAGQTYGYTF
TRBV5-1	-	TRBD2	TRBJ2-3	TGCGCCAGCAGCAGTCCGGGACTAGCGGGGGGGCGTGATACGCAGTATTTT	CASSSPGLAGGRDTQYF
TRBV5-1	few	TRBD1	TRBJ1-1	TGCGCCAGCTCCTCCGGGACAGGGGTCACTGAAGCTTTCTTT	CASSSGTGVTEAFF
TRBV5-1	few	TRBD1	TRBJ2-3	TGCGCCAGCAGCCAGACTGGACAGGCTGTCACAGATACGCAGTATTTT	CASSQTGQAVTDTQYF
TRBV7-9	-	-	TRBJ1-6	TGTGCCAGCAGCTTAGGAGCCCCGTCCTATAATTCACCCCTCCACTTT	CASSLGAPSYNSPLHF
TRBV5-1	few	-	TRBJ2-1	TGCGCCAGCAGCTTGGGGGATTTGGGGGGTTCCTCCTACAATGAGCAGTTCTTC	CASSLGDLGGSSYNEQFF
TRBV4-1	-	-	TRBJ2-5	TGCGCCAGCAGCCAATTAGTTGGTATAGAGACCCAGTACTTC	CASSQLVGIETQYF
TRBV6-1	-	TRBD2	TRBJ2-3	TGTGCCAGCAGTGATTCTCTAGCGGGGGGCACAGATACGCAGTATTTT	CASSDSLAGGTDTQYF
TRBV4-3	-	-	TRBJ2-3	TGCGCCAGCAGCCAAGATTTCCTCTCCACAGATACGCAGTATTTT	CASSQDFLSTDTQYF
TRBV20-1	-	TRBD2	TRBJ2-5	TGCAGTGCTAGAGATTTTCGCTACTGGGGGGGGAAAGAGACCCAGTACTTC	CSARDFRYWGGKETQYF